A selection of T cell receptor beta chains follows, all from one sample in a study of blood T cell repertoires in COVID-19. Here immunoSEQ multiplex PCR was the method, and the copy in TCRdb shows in-frame clones only, minus some. The sample has approximately 170,000 clones, around 86% seen once. Sequencing input: peripheral blood. The receptors originated from a woman in her 70s with COVID-19, enrolled during active disease. Both conserved end residues are part of each CDR3. The D gene is left open where the match is weak. For some rows the clone size is stated as once, few or many, or as a class when expanded; others skip it.

V	size	J	D	DNA	CDR3
TRBV21-1	NA	TRBJ1-2	NA	TGTGCCAGACGGGGGGCAGGTGACTATGGCTACACCTTC	CARRGAGDYGYTF
TRBV6-5	NA	TRBJ1-3	NA	TGTGCCAGCAGCCCCCGGGGGGCGTACACCATATATTTT	CASSPRGAYTIYF
TRBV19	NA	TRBJ1-5	TRBD1	TGTGCCAGTAGTATTCACGGGGGACAGGGGTATCAGCCCCAGCATTTT	CASSIHGGQGYQPQHF
TRBV6-1	NA	TRBJ2-3	NA	TGTGCCAGCAGTGAGGTCGGGGGACGGAGCACAGATACGCAGTATTTT	CASSEVGGRSTDTQYF
TRBV4-3	NA	TRBJ2-1	TRBD2	TGCGCCAGCAGCTTTATCGCCGGGACTAGCGGGAGTCGAGGGAGCTATGAGCAGTTCTTC	CASSFIAGTSGSRGSYEQFF
TRBV10-3	NA	TRBJ2-1	TRBD1	TGTGCCATCAGTGGGGACAGGGCTTACAATGAGCAGTTCTTC	CAISGDRAYNEQFF
TRBV30	NA	TRBJ2-7	TRBD1	TGTGCCTGGAGCTTACCCGGGACAGGGGGCGCGGGGGAGCAGTACTTC	CAWSLPGTGGAGEQYF
TRBV3-1/TRBV3-2	NA	TRBJ2-3	NA	TGTGCCAGCAGCCAAGATCTAGCGAGTACGCAGTATTTT	CASSQDLASTQYF
TRBV27	NA	TRBJ2-3	TRBD1	TGTGCCAGCAGTCGCCCTACAGGGGCGAGCACAGATACGCAGTATTTT	CASSRPTGASTDTQYF
TRBV2	NA	TRBJ2-2	NA	TGTGCCAGCAGTGACTTCTCGGCCGGGGAGCTGTTTTTT	CASSDFSAGELFF
TRBV2	NA	TRBJ1-4	NA	TGTGCCAGCAGTCAGGGGTTGTATGAAAAACTGTTTTTT	CASSQGLYEKLFF
TRBV5-1	NA	TRBJ2-7	NA	TGCGCCAGCAGCTCAACAGGCGACCTCGAGCAGTACTTC	CASSSTGDLEQYF
TRBV7-9	NA	TRBJ1-6	NA	TGTGCCAGCAGCGCAGCGGGGGGCGCGTGGAATTCACCCCTCCACTTT	CASSAAGGAWNSPLHF
TRBV18	NA	TRBJ2-1	NA	TGTGCCAGCTCACTAGGACACAGCGGGCTGAATGAGCAGTTCTTC	CASSLGHSGLNEQFF
TRBV2	NA	TRBJ1-5	NA	TGTGCCAGCAGTGACACAGGGCCCCGCAATCAGCCCCAGCATTTT	CASSDTGPRNQPQHF
TRBV9	NA	TRBJ2-5	TRBD2	TGTGCCAGCAGCGTAGGGACTAGCGGGAGAGAGACCCAGTACTTC	CASSVGTSGRETQYF
TRBV4-3	NA	TRBJ2-1	NA	TGCGCCAGCAGCCAAGATTCGGGGATACAGGGTCAGTTCTTC	CASSQDSGIQGQFF
TRBV5-4	NA	TRBJ1-3	NA	TGTGCCAGCAGCTTGCAAGCGGGAAACACCATATATTTT	CASSLQAGNTIYF
TRBV7-9	NA	TRBJ2-7	TRBD2	TGTGCCAGCAAGAAACTAGCGGGAGTTGACGAGCAGTACTTC	CASKKLAGVDEQYF
TRBV4-2	NA	TRBJ1-2	TRBD1	TGTGCCAGCAGCCAAGCCGGGACAGGGACCAACTATGGCTACACCTTC	CASSQAGTGTNYGYTF
TRBV11-2	NA	TRBJ2-7	TRBD2	TGTGCCAGCAGCTTATACATAGCGGGAGGGCCCTACGAGCAGTACTTC	CASSLYIAGGPYEQYF
TRBV6-5	once	TRBJ1-3	NA	TGTGCCAGCAGTCCCCTCCTCGTTGGAAACACCATATATTTT	CASSPLLVGNTIYF
TRBV7-2	NA	TRBJ2-3	NA	TGTGCCAGCAGCTTAAATACAGGGCCCACAGATACGCAGTATTTT	CASSLNTGPTDTQYF
TRBV29-1	NA	TRBJ2-2	TRBD2	TGCAGCGTCGACGCACTAGCGGGGGAGAACACCGGGGAGCTGTTTTTT	CSVDALAGENTGELFF
TRBV3-1/TRBV3-2	NA	TRBJ1-1	NA	TGTGCCAGCAGTTTCTCGGGCAGGGAAGACACTGAAGCTTTCTTT	CASSFSGREDTEAFF
TRBV6-2/TRBV6-3	few	TRBJ1-6	NA	TGTGCCAGCAGTTATACAGGGCACTCACCCCTCCACTTT	CASSYTGHSPLHF
TRBV9	NA	TRBJ2-1	NA	TGTGCCAGCAGCGTAGAGCCCACTAGCTACAATGAGCAGTTCTTC	CASSVEPTSYNEQFF
TRBV9	once	TRBJ1-1	NA	TGTGCCAGCAGCGTAGACGCAGGGAGGGGAACTGAAGCTTTCTTT	CASSVDAGRGTEAFF
TRBV7-2	NA	TRBJ2-7	TRBD1	TGTGCCAGCAGCTTAGGCGGACAGGGAAACGAGCAGTACTTC	CASSLGGQGNEQYF
TRBV28	NA	TRBJ2-2	TRBD1	TGTGCCAGCAGCTACTCCGGACAGGGACTTAACACCGGGGAGCTGTTTTTT	CASSYSGQGLNTGELFF
TRBV28	NA	TRBJ1-2	TRBD1	TGTGCCAGCAGCCAACAGGGGGCTCGGGGCTACACCTTC	CASSQQGARGYTF
TRBV20-1	NA	TRBJ2-5	TRBD1	TGCAGTGCTAGTCCCTCCGACAGGGGAGAGACCCAGTACTTC	CSASPSDRGETQYF
TRBV9	NA	TRBJ2-6	NA	TGTGCCAGCAGCGTAGGAACAGGGAGCCTCTCTGGGGCCAACGTCCTGACTTTC	CASSVGTGSLSGANVLTF
TRBV30	NA	TRBJ2-2	NA	TGTGCCTGGAGGGAGGCTAGGGCCTCGAACACCGGGGAGCTGTTTTTT	CAWREARASNTGELFF
TRBV28	NA	TRBJ1-2	NA	TGTGCCAGCAGTTTAGGACAGAACTATGGCTACACCTTC	CASSLGQNYGYTF
TRBV10-3	NA	TRBJ2-1	TRBD2	TGTGCCATCAGTGAGTCTAGTGCGGGGGGAGAGCAGTTCTTC	CAISESSAGGEQFF
TRBV28	NA	TRBJ2-1	TRBD1	TGTGCCAGCAGTCCCACAGGACAGGGGATAAGGAATGAGCAGTTCTTC	CASSPTGQGIRNEQFF
TRBV15	NA	TRBJ2-1	NA	TGTGCCACCAGCCCAGAGGGTTTCGGTGAGCAGTTCTTC	CATSPEGFGEQFF
TRBV28	NA	TRBJ2-1	NA	TGTGCCAGCAGTCCTCCCGGGATAATTCTCAATGAGCAGTTCTTC	CASSPPGIILNEQFF
TRBV14	NA	TRBJ2-7	TRBD1	TGTGCCAGCAGCCAAGAGGGGACAGGGCCTTACGAGCAGTACTTC	CASSQEGTGPYEQYF
TRBV7-8	NA	TRBJ2-3	NA	TGTGCCAGCAGCCTCTACACAGATACGCAGTATTTT	CASSLYTDTQYF
TRBV6-6	NA	TRBJ2-3	NA	TGTGCCAGCAGTCCAAGCCCAGGGATATCTAGCACAGATACGCAGTATTTT	CASSPSPGISSTDTQYF
TRBV7-2	NA	TRBJ1-1	NA	TGTGCCAGCAGTAACATCTGGGGGGGGCGTTCGAACACTGAAGCTTTCTTT	CASSNIWGGRSNTEAFF
TRBV19	few	TRBJ2-5	TRBD2	TGTGCCAGTAGTACCCCGAGGACTAGCGGCCAAGAGACCCAGTACTTC	CASSTPRTSGQETQYF
TRBV28	NA	TRBJ2-7	TRBD1	TGTGCCAGCAGTTTATGGACAGGGGGGACGTACGAGCAGTACTTC	CASSLWTGGTYEQYF
TRBV13	NA	TRBJ2-3	TRBD2	TGTGCCACACTAGCGGGAGGGAGGACAGATACGCAGTATTTT	CATLAGGRTDTQYF
TRBV19	NA	TRBJ1-1	NA	TGTGCCAGTAGAACGACAGGAGAATTCACTGAAGCTTTCTTT	CASRTTGEFTEAFF
TRBV10-1	NA	TRBJ2-2	NA	TGCGCCAGCAGTCTGAACACCGGGGAGCTGTTTTTT	CASSLNTGELFF
TRBV30	once	TRBJ2-1	TRBD2	TGTGCCTGGAGTAGGGGACTAGAGAATGAGCAGTTCTTC	CAWSRGLENEQFF
TRBV7-9	few	TRBJ2-3	NA	TGTGCCAGCAGCTTAGGTACTAGCACAGATACGCAGTATTTT	CASSLGTSTDTQYF
TRBV19	NA	TRBJ2-1	TRBD2	TGTGCCAGTACCTTAAGGGGAGGGCCATATGAGCAGTTCTTC	CASTLRGGPYEQFF
TRBV2	NA	TRBJ2-2	NA	TGTGCCAGCAAGCAGGAGAACACCGGGGAGCTGTTTTTT	CASKQENTGELFF
TRBV7-9	NA	TRBJ1-2	NA	TGTGCCAGCCGGCCAACGGACTTTGTGAACTATGGCTACACCTTC	CASRPTDFVNYGYTF
TRBV4-2	NA	TRBJ1-5	NA	TGTGCCAGCAGCCAAGATCAGGGCCTAGGCAATCAGCCCCAGCATTTT	CASSQDQGLGNQPQHF
TRBV19	NA	TRBJ2-7	TRBD1	TGTGCCAGTAGTACCCCCGGACAGGGTTCCTACGAGCAGTACTTC	CASSTPGQGSYEQYF
TRBV5-4	NA	TRBJ2-2	NA	TGTGCCAGCAGTTTGGGATCTTCAGGCTCCACCGGGGAGCTGTTTTTT	CASSLGSSGSTGELFF
TRBV7-9	NA	TRBJ2-2	TRBD1	TGTGCCAGCGCGGCTGCCGGGACAGTAAACACCGGGGAGCTGTTTTTT	CASAAAGTVNTGELFF
TRBV24-1	NA	TRBJ1-5	NA	TGTGCCACCAGTGGAGCAGGGGCTAGCAATCAGCCCCAGCATTTT	CATSGAGASNQPQHF